The rows below give T cell receptor beta chains drawn from one sample of a study of T cells in Graves' hyperthyroidism and ophthalmopathy. Each CDR3 protein is one row after TCRdb ran MiXCR on the multiplex PCR reads. The sample has 380,000 or so distinct CDR3 sequences; approximately 20% are singletons. Source material: blood. All receptors derive from a woman younger than 35 with Graves' hyperthyroidism. CDR3s leave out the opening cysteine and the closing phenylalanine or tryptophan. Fields, in order: J gene, V gene, clone size, CDR3 length, CDR3 protein. Rows may omit the clone size; those that give it use once, few, many or a size class.

J: TRBJ2-2; V: TRBV12-3/TRBV12-4; size: many; length: 11; CDR3: ASSFWATGELF
J: TRBJ1-5; V: TRBV3-1; size: -; length: 12; CDR3: ASSPEAAGQPQH
J: TRBJ2-7; V: TRBV10-3; size: many; length: 12; CDR3: AISEFTGIDEQY
J: TRBJ1-1; V: TRBV28; size: many; length: 13; CDR3: ASSAAWGVGPEAF
J: TRBJ2-5; V: TRBV7-8; size: -; length: 14; CDR3: ASSLRLAGAGETQY
J: TRBJ1-3; V: TRBV2; size: many; length: 11; CDR3: ASTGLPGDAIY
J: TRBJ2-5; V: TRBV7-2; size: many; length: 13; CDR3: ASSLVGSGVWTQY
J: TRBJ2-7; V: TRBV6-1; size: many; length: 13; CDR3: ASTPRGGRSYEQY
J: TRBJ1-2; V: TRBV20-1; size: -; length: 12; CDR3: SARDPKFNYGYT
J: TRBJ2-7; V: TRBV2; size: many; length: 13; CDR3: ASRYRRDGTYEQY
J: TRBJ2-7; V: TRBV6-2/TRBV6-3; size: many; length: 13; CDR3: ASRGTGGRKGEQY
J: TRBJ2-7; V: TRBV20-1; size: many; length: 11; CDR3: SARIPTTYEQY
J: TRBJ1-2; V: TRBV6-5; size: few; length: 11; CDR3: ASNYEGNYGYT
J: TRBJ1-2; V: TRBV20-1; size: many; length: 12; CDR3: SASGGQALGGYT
J: TRBJ1-5; V: TRBV7-8; size: many; length: 15; CDR3: ASSSRGKGYGNQPQH
J: TRBJ2-7; V: TRBV25-1; size: few; length: 12; CDR3: ASSDVGQVYEQY
J: TRBJ2-5; V: TRBV6-1; size: many; length: 14; CDR3: ASSEVSGGGRETQY
J: TRBJ2-7; V: TRBV20-1; size: many; length: 13; CDR3: SASADQVLGYEQY
J: TRBJ2-7; V: TRBV6-1; size: once; length: 12; CDR3: ASSQGRGVSEQY
J: TRBJ1-5; V: TRBV7-2; size: many; length: 13; CDR3: ASSLQNQWNQPQH
J: TRBJ1-3; V: TRBV6-4; size: -; length: 15; CDR3: ASSDPTPGISGNTIY
J: TRBJ1-5; V: TRBV24-1; size: few; length: 11; CDR3: ATRMGLEQPQH
J: TRBJ2-7; V: TRBV6-1; size: -; length: 13; CDR3: ASSEAAGTNYEQY
J: TRBJ1-2; V: TRBV27; size: many; length: 12; CDR3: ASSIDRDHYGYT
J: TRBJ2-7; V: TRBV27; size: many; length: 13; CDR3: ASSSLTRRAYEQY
J: TRBJ1-2; V: TRBV6-1; size: -; length: 10; CDR3: ASVGQNYGYT
J: TRBJ1-2; V: TRBV9; size: many; length: 13; CDR3: ASSVMGNPLRGYT
J: TRBJ2-7; V: TRBV7-2; size: many; length: 11; CDR3: ASSPRRGDEQY
J: TRBJ2-1; V: TRBV20-1; size: many; length: 10; CDR3: SASTNLNEQF
J: TRBJ2-2; V: TRBV4-2; size: many; length: 14; CDR3: ASSQEAGPDTGELF
J: TRBJ2-2; V: TRBV30; size: few; length: 16; CDR3: AWDRDRAIGENTGELF
J: TRBJ1-5; V: TRBV20-1; size: many; length: 13; CDR3: SARDRLYSNQPQH
J: TRBJ1-2; V: TRBV7-8; size: once; length: 11; CDR3: ASSLLAGSGYT
J: TRBJ1-2; V: TRBV6-5; size: many; length: 12; CDR3: ASSSSQEHYGYT
J: TRBJ2-7; V: TRBV13; size: many; length: 12; CDR3: ASSHRDRAYEQY
J: TRBJ2-5; V: TRBV10-2; size: few; length: 12; CDR3: ASTRGPNLETQY
J: TRBJ2-5; V: TRBV20-1; size: many; length: 12; CDR3: SAQPPGDAETQY
J: TRBJ1-2; V: TRBV28; size: many; length: 12; CDR3: ASSSLGSNYGYT
J: TRBJ1-1; V: TRBV12-3/TRBV12-4; size: many; length: 12; CDR3: ASSFGHQAGEAF
J: TRBJ2-7; V: TRBV15; size: many; length: 16; CDR3: ATSRGPDGTGERYEQY